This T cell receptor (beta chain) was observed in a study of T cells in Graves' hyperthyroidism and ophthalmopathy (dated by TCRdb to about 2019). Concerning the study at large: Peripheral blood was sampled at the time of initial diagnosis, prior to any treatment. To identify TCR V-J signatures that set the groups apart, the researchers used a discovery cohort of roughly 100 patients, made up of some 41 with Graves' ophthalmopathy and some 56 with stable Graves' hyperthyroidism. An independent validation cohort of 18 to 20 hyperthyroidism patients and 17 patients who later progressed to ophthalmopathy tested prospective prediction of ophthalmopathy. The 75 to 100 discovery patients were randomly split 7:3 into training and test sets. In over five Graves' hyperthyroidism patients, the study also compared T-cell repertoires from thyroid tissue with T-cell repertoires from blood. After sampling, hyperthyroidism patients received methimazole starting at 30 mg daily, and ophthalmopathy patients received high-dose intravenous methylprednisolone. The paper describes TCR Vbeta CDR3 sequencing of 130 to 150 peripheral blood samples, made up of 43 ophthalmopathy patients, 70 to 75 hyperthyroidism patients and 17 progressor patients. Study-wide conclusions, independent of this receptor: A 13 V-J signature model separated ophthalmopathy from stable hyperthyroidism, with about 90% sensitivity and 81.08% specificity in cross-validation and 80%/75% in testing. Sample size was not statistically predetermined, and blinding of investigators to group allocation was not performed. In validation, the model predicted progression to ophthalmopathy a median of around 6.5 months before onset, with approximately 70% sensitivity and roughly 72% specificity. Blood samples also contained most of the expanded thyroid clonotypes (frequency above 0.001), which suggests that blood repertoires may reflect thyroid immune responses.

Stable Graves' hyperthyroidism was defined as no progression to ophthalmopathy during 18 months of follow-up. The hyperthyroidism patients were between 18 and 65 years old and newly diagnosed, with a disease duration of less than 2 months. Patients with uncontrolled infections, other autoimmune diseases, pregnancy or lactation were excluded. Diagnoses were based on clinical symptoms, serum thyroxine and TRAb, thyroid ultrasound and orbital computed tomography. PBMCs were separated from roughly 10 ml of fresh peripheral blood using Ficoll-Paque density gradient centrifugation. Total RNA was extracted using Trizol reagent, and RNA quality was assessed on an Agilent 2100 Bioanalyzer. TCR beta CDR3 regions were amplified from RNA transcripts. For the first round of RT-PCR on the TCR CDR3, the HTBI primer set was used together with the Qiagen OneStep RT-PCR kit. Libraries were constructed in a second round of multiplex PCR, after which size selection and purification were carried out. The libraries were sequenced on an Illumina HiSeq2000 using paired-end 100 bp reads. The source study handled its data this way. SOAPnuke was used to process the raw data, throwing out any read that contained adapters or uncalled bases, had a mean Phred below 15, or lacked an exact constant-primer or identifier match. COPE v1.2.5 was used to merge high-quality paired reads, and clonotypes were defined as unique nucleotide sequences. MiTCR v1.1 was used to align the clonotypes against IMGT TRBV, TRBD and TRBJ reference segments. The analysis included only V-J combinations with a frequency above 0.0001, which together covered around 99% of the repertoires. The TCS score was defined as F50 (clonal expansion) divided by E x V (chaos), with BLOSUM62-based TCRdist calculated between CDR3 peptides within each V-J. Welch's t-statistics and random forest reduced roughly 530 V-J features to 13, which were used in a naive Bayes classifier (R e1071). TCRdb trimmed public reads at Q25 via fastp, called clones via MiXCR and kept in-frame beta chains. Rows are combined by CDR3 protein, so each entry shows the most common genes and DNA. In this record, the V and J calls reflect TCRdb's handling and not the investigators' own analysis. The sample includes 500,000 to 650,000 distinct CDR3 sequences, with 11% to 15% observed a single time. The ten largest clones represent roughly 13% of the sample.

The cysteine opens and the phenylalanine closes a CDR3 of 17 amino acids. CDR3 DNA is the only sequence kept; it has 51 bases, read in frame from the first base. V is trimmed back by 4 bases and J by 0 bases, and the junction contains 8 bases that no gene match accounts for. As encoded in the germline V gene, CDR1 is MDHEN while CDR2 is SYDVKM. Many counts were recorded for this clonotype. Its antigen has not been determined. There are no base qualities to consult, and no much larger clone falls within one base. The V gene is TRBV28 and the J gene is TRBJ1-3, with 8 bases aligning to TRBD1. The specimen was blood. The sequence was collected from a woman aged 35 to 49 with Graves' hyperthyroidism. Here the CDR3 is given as CASSSGQGLLSGNTIYF. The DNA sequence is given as TGTGCCAGCAGTTCCGGACAGGGCCTTCTCTCTGGAAACACCATATATTTT.